The 28 T cell receptor beta chains given below trace back to one sample, sequenced in a study of cytomegalovirus exposure and HLA in healthy donors. The primer mix had 60 Vbeta and 13 Jbeta primers. Clones were read by immunoSEQ multiplex PCR, and TCRdb kept only the in-frame ones, dropping some. This table has 150,000 to 200,000 clones, less than 90% appearing once. The sequenced sample consisted of PBMCs. The receptors derive from a girl in the first two years of life in good health and CMV-seronegative.

As regards this clone: Other DNA sequences in this sample translate to the same CDR3. This rearrangement joins TRBV5-1 to TRBJ1-2; 7 positions match TRBD1. Germline V gives CDR1 SGHRS, CDR2 YFSETQ. V shed 0 bases and J 4 bases; nucleotides not matched to a gene: 6. The length of the CDR3 is 15 residues. As DNA, the CDR3 is TGCGCCAGCAGCTTGGGCCACAGGGGAGCCTATGGCTACACCTTC. Amino acid sequence: CASSLGHRGAYGYTF.

This clone has just a few counts. This chain joins TRBV11-2 and TRBJ2-7, with TRBD2 identical over 8 bases. This CDR3 has 12 amino acids. The V and J ends lost 5 bases and 5 bases, in that order; junction bases with no gene match: 2. Germline CDR1 reads SGHAT; CDR2 reads FQNNGV. CDR3 DNA sequence: TGTGCCAGCAGCCGGGAGGGGAACGAGCAGTACTTC. Protein: CASSREGNEQYF.

This chain connects TRBV6-1 to TRBJ2-3, with D possibly TRBD1 on 7 matching bases. In germline, CDR1 is MNHNS, CDR2 SASEGT. The CDR3 covers 14 residues. Trimming left V 7 bases short and J 5 bases short, with 16 bases between. The CDR3 region is CASNFRGAGDTQYF. The CDR3 nucleotides read TGTGCCAGCAACTTCAGGGGGGCCGGAGATACGCAGTATTTT.

A few counts support this clone. The J gene is TRBJ2-7, the V gene TRBV4-2, with D perhaps TRBD1 (5 bases). The CDR3 spans 18 residues. Trimming removed 0 bases at V and 0 bases at J, with 18 bases between. Germline V gives CDR1 LGHNA, CDR2 YNFKEQ. The CDR3 region is CASSQDIPRKGSSYEQYF. CDR3 DNA: TGTGCCAGCAGCCAAGATATCCCCCGAAAGGGGTCCTCCTACGAGCAGTACTTC.

This clone has only one observation. The chain carries TRBV7-6 and TRBJ1-1; D is possibly TRBD1 (5 bases). Germline CDR1 and CDR2: SGHVS and FNYEAQ. The CDR3 totals 15 residues. The V end lost 1 base, the J end lost 7 bases, and 16 bases lay between the germline ends. CDR3 in amino acids: CASSLVRAGLGEAFF. For the CDR3, the DNA is TGTGCCAGCAGCTTAGTCAGGGCAGGTCTAGGTGAAGCTTTCTTT.

The table lists this clone with a count of one. This chain uses TRBV5-4 with TRBJ2-1, with D perhaps matching TRBD2 (5 bases). This CDR3 is built from 16 residues. The germline gives CDR1 SGHNT, CDR2 YYREEE (reference sequence). Trimming stripped 4 bases from V and 3 bases from J, with 17 bases between. The CDR3: CASSHPGGLGYNEQFF. DNA for the CDR3: TGTGCCAGCAGCCACCCTGGCGGGTTGGGCTACAATGAGCAGTTCTTC.

The chain couples TRBV30 to TRBJ1-2; maybe TRBD1 (5 bases). This CDR3 is built from 15 residues. Germline CDR1 and CDR2: GTSNPN and SVGIG (reference sequence). The germline V and J ends were trimmed by 8 bases and 2 bases, with 21 bases remaining between them. The CDR3 spells CARGSLREGNYGYTF. CDR3 coding DNA: TGTGCCCGAGGATCGCTCAGGGAGGGGAACTATGGCTACACCTTC.

This chain joins TRBV12-5 and TRBJ2-1, with TRBD2 matching 9 bases. The V and J ends lost 6 bases and 5 bases, in that order; junction bases with no gene match: 14. The CDR3 contains 17 residues. The germline V gene has CDR1 LGHNT and CDR2 FRNRAP. The CDR3 DNA reads TGTGCTAGTGGACCCGGTTTTAGCGGGAGTCTCGACAATGAGCAGTTCTTC. This sequence encodes CASGPGFSGSLDNEQFF.

The CDR3 DNA reads TGCGCCAGCAGCCCGGACAGAGACACAGATACGCAGTATTTT. Protein product: CASSPDRDTDTQYF. The chain carries TRBV5-1 and TRBJ2-3; possibly TRBD1 for D (6 bases). The germline V gene has CDR1 SGHRS and CDR2 YFSETQ. Trimming took 4 bases from V and 2 from J, leaving 11 bases between them. CDR3 length: 14 amino acids.

J is TRBJ2-2 and V is TRBV5-4, with a weak D call TRBD1 (6 bases). Per germline, CDR1 SGHNT and CDR2 YYREEE (reference sequence). This CDR3 comprises 16 residues. Trimming shortened V by 2 bases and J by 2 bases, and 13 bases separated the two germline ends. CDR3 nucleotides: TGTGCCAGCAGCTTCACAGGGAACTTAAACACCGGGGAGCTGTTTTTT. The encoded protein is CASSFTGNLNTGELFF.

This rearrangement joins TRBV19 to TRBJ1-1; the match to TRBD1 covers 7 bases. Germline CDR1 LNHDA, CDR2 SQIVND (reference sequence). The V segment lost 1 base and the J segment 7 bases; nucleotides outside the gene matches: 3. This CDR3 is built from 13 residues. CDR3 sequence reads: CASSIVRDSEAFF. In DNA form, the CDR3 reads TGTGCCAGTAGTATAGTCCGGGACAGTGAAGCTTTCTTT.

The chain employs TRBV29-1 and TRBJ2-2, with D tentatively TRBD2 (5 bases). Trimming took off 7 bases at V and 2 bases at J, with 11 bases between the two ends. Germline CDR1 is SQVTM and CDR2 is ANQGSEA. This CDR3 spans 13 amino acids. CDR3 DNA sequence: TGCAGCGCGGAGGACCTTAACACCGGGGAGCTGTTTTTT. Encoded protein: CSAEDLNTGELFF.

CDR3 loop: CASSLTSSGGLAKNIQYF. The CDR3 DNA reads as TGTGCCAGTAGCCTGACATCTAGCGGGGGGCTAGCCAAAAACATTCAGTACTTC. The J gene is TRBJ2-4, the V gene TRBV19; 11 bases line up with TRBD2. After removal of 6 bases from V and 0 bases from J, the junction contained 10 bases not matched to a gene. CDR3 length equals 18 residues. Germline V gene data show CDR1 as LNHDA and CDR2 as SQIVND (reference sequence).

The chain links TRBV9 to TRBJ1-5; 8 bases are shared with TRBD1. V trimming: 0 bases; J trimming: 1 base; junction bases outside the gene matches: 0. Germline lookup yields CDR1 SGDLS and CDR2 YYNGEE. The CDR3 extends over 15 amino acids. CDR3 residues: CASSVGTGSNQPQHF. In DNA, the CDR3 is TGTGCCAGCAGCGTAGGGACAGGGAGCAATCAGCCCCAGCATTTT.

The chain uses TRBV5-1 and TRBJ2-5, with TRBD1 matching over 9 bases. V shed 1 base and J 1 base; nucleotides not matched to a gene: 2. This CDR3 comprises 15 residues. Germline CDR1 is SGHRS and CDR2 is YFSETQ. CDR3 in amino acids: CASSLTDRGQETQYF. The CDR3 bases are TGCGCCAGCAGCTTGACGGACAGGGGCCAAGAGACCCAGTACTTC.

The chain joins TRBV10-1 to TRBJ2-1, with 9 bases identical to TRBD2. Per germline, CDR1 WNHNN and CDR2 SYGVQD (reference sequence). The CDR3 has 18 residues. The junction had 16 bases not matched to a gene; V was cut back by 4 bases and J by 6 bases. The CDR3 DNA reads as TGCGCCAGCAGTGCCCCCTTAAGAGCGGGAGGAAGGGGCAATGAGCAGTTCTTC. Protein: CASSAPLRAGGRGNEQFF.

The chain combines TRBV9 with TRBJ2-3, with TRBD2 identical over 8 bases. Per germline, CDR1 SGDLS and CDR2 YYNGEE. The V and J ends lost 7 bases and 2 bases, in that order; junction bases with no gene match: 9. This CDR3 comprises 15 residues. Written as DNA, the CDR3 is TGTGCCAGCGAACCCGGGACTAGTTCCACAGATACGCAGTATTTT. Protein: CASEPGTSSTDTQYF.

The genes are TRBV5-1 and TRBJ2-2; D might be TRBD2 (6 bases). Trimming removed 4 bases from V and 0 bases from J, with 7 bases in between. Germline loops: CDR1 SGHRS, CDR2 YFSETQ. This CDR3 is 14 amino acids long. As DNA, the CDR3 is TGCGCCAGCAGCGGCGGGACGAACACCGGGGAGCTGTTTTTT. Amino acids: CASSGGTNTGELFF. Complete variable domain (other parts from reference TRBV5-1 and TRBJ2-2): KAGVTQTPRYLIKTRGQQVTLSCSPISGHRSVSWYQQTPGQGLQFLFEYFSETQRNKGNFPGRFSGRQFSNSRSEMNVSTLELGDSALYLCASSGGTNTGELFFGEGSRLTVL.

This clone was observed a single time. This sequence joins TRBV30 and TRBJ1-5, with TRBD1 identical over 7 bases. The CDR3 is 14 residues long. J lost 2 bases, V lost 3 bases, and 4 bases had no gene match. CDR1 is GTSNPN and CDR2 is SVGIG in the germline V gene (reference sequence). CDR3 sequence: CAWSTGEGNQPQHF. The CDR3 region has the DNA TGTGCCTGGAGCACAGGGGAGGGCAATCAGCCCCAGCATTTT.

The chain is built from TRBV9 and TRBJ2-7; the match to TRBD1 covers 11 bases. The CDR3 has 15 residues. V lost 3 bases, J lost 0 bases, and 2 bases stayed unmatched. In germline, CDR1 is SGDLS, CDR2 YYNGEE. The chain's CDR3 is CASSAGTGGSYEQYF. The CDR3 DNA reads as TGTGCCAGCAGCGCCGGGACAGGGGGCTCCTACGAGCAGTACTTC. Supplemented by reference TRBV9 and TRBJ2-7, the full variable domain reads DSGVTQTPKHLITATGQRVTLRCSPRSGDLSVYWYQQSLDQGLQFLIQYYNGEERAKGNILERFSAQQFPDLHSELNLSSLELGDSALYFCASSAGTGGSYEQYFGPGTRLTVT.

The chain has TRBV7-9 and TRBJ1-6; D is undetermined. The germline V gene has CDR1 SEHNR and CDR2 FQNEAQ (reference sequence). The CDR3 runs 12 residues. Deletions cut 4 bases from V and 10 bases from J, with 8 bases between. The CDR3 nucleotides are TGTGCCAGCAGCTCCTCCAGATCACCCCTCCACTTT. Its translation is CASSSSRSPLHF.

The chain uses TRBV6-6 and TRBJ2-7; D uncertain. Germline loops: CDR1 MNHNY, CDR2 SVGAGI (reference sequence). This CDR3 spans 14 amino acids. The V end was cut by 6 bases, the J end by 6 bases, with 18 bases between. CDR3 DNA sequence: TGTGCCAGCAGCGCCCTCCCGATGGGCTCCGAGCAGTACTTC. This encodes CASSALPMGSEQYF.

The V gene is TRBV2, the J gene TRBJ2-7, with TRBD1 identical over 8 bases. The CDR3 is made up of 14 amino acids. Trimming removed 7 bases from V and 4 bases from J; junction bases left unmatched: 9. Germline CDR1 is SNHLY and CDR2 is FYNNEI. The chain's CDR3 is CASTRTGTGYEQYF. In DNA form, the CDR3 reads TGTGCCAGCACCCGAACCGGGACAGGTTACGAGCAGTACTTC. The variable domain in full, with the rest retrieved from reference TRBV2 and TRBJ2-7, is EPEVTQTPSHQVTQMGQEVILRCVPISNHLYFYWYRQILGQKVEFLVSFYNNEISEKSEIFDDQFSVERPDGSNFTLKIRSTKLEDSAMYFCASTRTGTGYEQYFGPGTRLTVT.

The chain links TRBV7-9 to TRBJ1-2; 11 bases are shared with TRBD1. There are 17 residues in the CDR3. Losses at the gene ends were 5 bases for V and 9 bases for J; bases not matched to a gene: 17. CDR1 and CDR2 from the germline V gene are SEHNR and FQNEAQ (reference sequence). CDR3 sequence: CASSTSTSGQGARSYTF. CDR3 coding DNA: TGTGCCAGCAGCACCTCAACTAGCGGACAGGGGGCGCGTAGCTACACCTTC. The whole variable domain, filled in from reference TRBV7-9 and TRBJ1-2, reads DTGVSQNPRHKITKRGQNVTFRCDPISEHNRLYWYRQTLGQGPEFLTYFQNEAQLEKSRLLSDRFSAERPKGSFSTLEIQRTEQGDSAMYLCASSTSTSGQGARSYTFGSGTRLTVV.

V is TRBV6-1 and J is TRBJ2-7; the D gene is possibly TRBD1 (5 bases). V lost 3 bases to trimming and J lost 4 bases, with 13 bases between them. The germline gives CDR1 MNHNS, CDR2 SASEGT. This CDR3 is 14 amino acids long. The CDR3 is CASSDVGLLYEQYF. Here the CDR3 DNA reads TGTGCCAGCAGTGACGTGGGGCTCCTGTACGAGCAGTACTTC.

This chain uses TRBV13 with TRBJ2-7, with 10 bases identical to TRBD1. J gave up 3 bases and V 5 bases, and 7 bases lay outside the gene matches. Per the germline V gene, CDR1 is PRHDT and CDR2 is FYEKMQ (reference sequence). The length of the CDR3 is 15 residues. The CDR3 reads CASSEPGQGSYEQYF. The CDR3, as DNA: TGTGCCAGCAGCGAACCGGGACAGGGGAGCTACGAGCAGTACTTC.

The chain has TRBV9 and TRBJ2-7; TRBD1 aligns across 7 bases. There are 15 residues in the CDR3. Germline CDR1 and CDR2: SGDLS and YYNGEE. V lost 1 base, J lost 4 bases, and 8 bases stayed unmatched. CDR3 amino acids: CASSVTGAKLYEQYF. The CDR3 DNA reads as TGTGCCAGCAGCGTAACAGGGGCTAAGTTATACGAGCAGTACTTC.

The chain uses TRBV30 and TRBJ1-1; TRBD1 aligns across 8 bases. This CDR3 has 13 residues. V lost 5 bases and J lost 8; bases outside the gene matches: 10. In germline, CDR1 is GTSNPN, CDR2 SVGIG (reference sequence). CDR3 coding DNA: TGTGCCTGGGGATCCGACAGGGGTGCCGAAGCTTTCTTT. It encodes CAWGSDRGAEAFF.